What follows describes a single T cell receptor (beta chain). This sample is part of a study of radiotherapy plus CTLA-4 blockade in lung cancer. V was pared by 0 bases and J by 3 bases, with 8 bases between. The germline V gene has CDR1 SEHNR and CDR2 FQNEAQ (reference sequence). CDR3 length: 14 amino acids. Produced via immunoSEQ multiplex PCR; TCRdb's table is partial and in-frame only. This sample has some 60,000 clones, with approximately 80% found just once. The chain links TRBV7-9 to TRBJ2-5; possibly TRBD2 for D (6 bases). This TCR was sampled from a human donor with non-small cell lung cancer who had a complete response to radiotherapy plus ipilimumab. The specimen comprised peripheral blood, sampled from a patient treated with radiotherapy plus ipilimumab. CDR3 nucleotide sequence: TGTGCCAGCAGCTTAGCCCCGGGGGAAGAGACCCAGTACTTC. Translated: CASSLAPGEETQYF.